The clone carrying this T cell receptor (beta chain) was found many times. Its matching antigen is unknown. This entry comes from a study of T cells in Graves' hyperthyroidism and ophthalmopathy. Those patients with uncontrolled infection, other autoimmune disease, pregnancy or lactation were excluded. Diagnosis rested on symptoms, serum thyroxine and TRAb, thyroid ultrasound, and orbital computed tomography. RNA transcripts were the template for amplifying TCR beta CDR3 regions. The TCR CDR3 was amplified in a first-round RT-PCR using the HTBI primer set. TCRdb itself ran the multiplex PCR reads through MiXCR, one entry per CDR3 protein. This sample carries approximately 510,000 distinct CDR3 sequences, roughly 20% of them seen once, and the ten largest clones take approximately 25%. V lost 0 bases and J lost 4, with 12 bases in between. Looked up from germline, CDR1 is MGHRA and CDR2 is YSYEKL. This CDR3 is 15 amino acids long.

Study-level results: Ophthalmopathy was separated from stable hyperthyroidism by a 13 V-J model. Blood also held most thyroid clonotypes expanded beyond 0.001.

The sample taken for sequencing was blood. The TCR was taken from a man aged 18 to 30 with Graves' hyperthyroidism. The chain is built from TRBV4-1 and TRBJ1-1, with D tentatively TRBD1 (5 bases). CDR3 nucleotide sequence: TGCGCCAGCAGCCAAGATGACGGTGGGGGCACTGAAGCTTTCTTT. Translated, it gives CASSQDDGGGTEAFF.